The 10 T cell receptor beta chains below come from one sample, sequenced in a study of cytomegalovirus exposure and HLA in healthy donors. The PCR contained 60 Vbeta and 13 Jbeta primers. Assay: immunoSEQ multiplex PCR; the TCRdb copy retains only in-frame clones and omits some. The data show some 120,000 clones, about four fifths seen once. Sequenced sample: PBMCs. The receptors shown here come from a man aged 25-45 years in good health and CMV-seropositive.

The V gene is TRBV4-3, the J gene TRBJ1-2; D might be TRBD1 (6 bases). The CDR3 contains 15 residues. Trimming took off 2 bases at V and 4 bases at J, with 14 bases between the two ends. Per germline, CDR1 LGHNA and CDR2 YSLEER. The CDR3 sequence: CASSQSPQGIYGYTF. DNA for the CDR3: TGCGCCAGCAGCCAAAGCCCACAGGGTATCTATGGCTACACCTTC.

CDR3 sequence (DNA): TGTGCCAGCAGCTTGGGGACAGGGTGGTACGAGCAGTACTTC. It encodes CASSLGTGWYEQYF. The chain links TRBV7-2 to TRBJ2-7, with 9 nucleotides matching TRBD1. The CDR3 contains 14 residues. The germline gives CDR1 SGHTA, CDR2 FQGNSA. After removal of 3 bases from V and 4 bases from J, the junction contained 4 bases not matched to a gene.

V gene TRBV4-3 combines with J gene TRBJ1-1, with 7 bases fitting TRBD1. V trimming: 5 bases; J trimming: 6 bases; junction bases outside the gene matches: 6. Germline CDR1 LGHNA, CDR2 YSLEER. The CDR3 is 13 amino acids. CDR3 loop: CASSELGTAEAFF. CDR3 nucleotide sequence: TGCGCCAGCAGCGAATTAGGGACAGCTGAAGCTTTCTTT.

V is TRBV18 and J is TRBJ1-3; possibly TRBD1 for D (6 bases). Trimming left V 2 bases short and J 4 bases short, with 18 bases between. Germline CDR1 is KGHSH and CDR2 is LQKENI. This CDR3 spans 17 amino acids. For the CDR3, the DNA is TGTGCCAGCTCACCAGGTCCCGGACAGCGCATAGGAAACACCATATATTTT. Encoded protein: CASSPGPGQRIGNTIYF.

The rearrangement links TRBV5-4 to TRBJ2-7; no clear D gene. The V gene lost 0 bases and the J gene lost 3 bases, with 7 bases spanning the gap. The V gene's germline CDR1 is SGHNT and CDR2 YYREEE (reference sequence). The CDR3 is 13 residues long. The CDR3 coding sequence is TGTGCCAGCAGCTTGGTTCCGGGCTACGAGCAGTACTTC. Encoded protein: CASSLVPGYEQYF.

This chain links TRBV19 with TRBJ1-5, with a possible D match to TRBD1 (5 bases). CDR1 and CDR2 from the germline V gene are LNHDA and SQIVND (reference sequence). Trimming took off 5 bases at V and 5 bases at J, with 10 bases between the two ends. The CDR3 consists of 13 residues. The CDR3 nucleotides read TGTGCCAGTAGTCCCAGGGTAGATCAGCCCCAGCATTTT. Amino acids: CASSPRVDQPQHF.

CDR3 bases: TGTGCCAGCAGCCCGACTAGCCAAGAGACCCAGTACTTC. Translation: CASSPTSQETQYF. This chain joins TRBV7-3 and TRBJ2-5; D may be TRBD2 (6 bases). The CDR3 has 13 amino acids. The ends were cut back, 5 bases at V and 1 base at J, with 8 bases in the middle. Germline V gene lookup returns CDR1 SGHTA and CDR2 FQGTGA.

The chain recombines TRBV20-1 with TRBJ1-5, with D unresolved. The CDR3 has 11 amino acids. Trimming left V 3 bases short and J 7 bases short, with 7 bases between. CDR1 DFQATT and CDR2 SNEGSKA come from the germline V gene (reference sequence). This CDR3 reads CSASWEQPQHF. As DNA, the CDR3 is TGCAGTGCTAGTTGGGAGCAGCCCCAGCATTTT.

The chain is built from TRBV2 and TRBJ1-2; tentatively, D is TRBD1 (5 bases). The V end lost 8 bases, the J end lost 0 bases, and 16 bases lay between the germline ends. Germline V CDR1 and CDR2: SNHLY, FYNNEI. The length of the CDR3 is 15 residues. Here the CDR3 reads CASSGRQIPNYGYTF. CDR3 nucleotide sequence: TGTGCCAGCTCCGGGAGACAGATACCTAACTATGGCTACACCTTC.

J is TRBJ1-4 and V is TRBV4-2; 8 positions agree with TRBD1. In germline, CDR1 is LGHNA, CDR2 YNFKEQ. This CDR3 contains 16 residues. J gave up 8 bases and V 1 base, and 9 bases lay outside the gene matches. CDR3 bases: TGTGCCAGCAGCCAAGGGGTGGACAGGGAGGAGGAAAAACTGTTTTTT. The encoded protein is CASSQGVDREEEKLFF.